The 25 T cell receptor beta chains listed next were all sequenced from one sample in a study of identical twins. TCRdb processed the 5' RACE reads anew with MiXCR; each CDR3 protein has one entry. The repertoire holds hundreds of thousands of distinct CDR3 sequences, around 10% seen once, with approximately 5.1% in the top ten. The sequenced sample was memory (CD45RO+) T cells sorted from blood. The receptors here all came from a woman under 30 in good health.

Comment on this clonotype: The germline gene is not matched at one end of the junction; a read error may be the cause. DNA for the CDR3: TGTGCCAGCAGCGCCTCCGGGGAGCCCGGGACATCGGGGGGATTT. The encoded protein is CASSASGEPGTSGGF. The gene calls are TRBV9 and TRBJ2-3, with D possibly being TRBD2 (7 bases). CDR3 size: 15 residues. CDR1 is SGDLS and CDR2 is YYNGEE in the germline V gene.

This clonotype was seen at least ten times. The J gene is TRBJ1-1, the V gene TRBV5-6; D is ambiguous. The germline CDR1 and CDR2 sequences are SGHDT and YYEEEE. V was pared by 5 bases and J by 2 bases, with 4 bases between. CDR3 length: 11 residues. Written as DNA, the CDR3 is TGTGCCAGCAGTCGCAACACTGAAGCTTTCTTT. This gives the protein CASSRNTEAFF.

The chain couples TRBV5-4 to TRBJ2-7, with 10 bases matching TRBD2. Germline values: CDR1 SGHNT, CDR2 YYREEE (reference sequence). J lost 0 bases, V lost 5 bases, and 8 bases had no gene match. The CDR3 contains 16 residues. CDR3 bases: TGTGCCAGCAGATCCGGACTAGCGGATAGCTCCTACGAGCAGTACTTC. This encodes CASRSGLADSSYEQYF.

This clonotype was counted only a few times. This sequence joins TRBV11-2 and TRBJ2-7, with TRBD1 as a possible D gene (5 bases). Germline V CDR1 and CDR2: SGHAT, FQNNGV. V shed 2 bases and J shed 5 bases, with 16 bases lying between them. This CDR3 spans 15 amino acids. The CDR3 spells CASSLTQATTNEQYF. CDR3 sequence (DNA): TGTGCCAGCAGCTTAACACAGGCCACTACTAACGAGCAGTACTTC.

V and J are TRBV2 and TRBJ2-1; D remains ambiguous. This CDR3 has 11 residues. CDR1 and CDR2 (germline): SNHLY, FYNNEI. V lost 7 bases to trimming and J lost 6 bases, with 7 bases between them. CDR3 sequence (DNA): TGTGCCAGCAACATTCTCAATGAGCAGTTCTTC. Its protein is CASNILNEQFF.

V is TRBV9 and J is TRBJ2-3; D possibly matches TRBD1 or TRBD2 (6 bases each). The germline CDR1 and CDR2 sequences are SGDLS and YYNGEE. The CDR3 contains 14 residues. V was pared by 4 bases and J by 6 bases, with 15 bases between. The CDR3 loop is CASSRGASRDTQYF. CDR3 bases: TGTGCCAGCAGCAGGGGGGCTAGTAGGGATACGCAGTATTTT.

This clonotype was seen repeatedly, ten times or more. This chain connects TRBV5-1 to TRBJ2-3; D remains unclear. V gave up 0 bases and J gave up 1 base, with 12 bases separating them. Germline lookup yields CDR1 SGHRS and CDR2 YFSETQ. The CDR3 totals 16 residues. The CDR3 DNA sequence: TGCGCCAGCAGCTTGGCTCCCGGTAGGGGCACAGATACGCAGTATTTT. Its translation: CASSLAPGRGTDTQYF. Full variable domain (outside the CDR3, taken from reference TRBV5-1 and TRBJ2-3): KAGVTQTPRYLIKTRGQQVTLSCSPISGHRSVSWYQQTPGQGLQFLFEYFSETQRNKGNFPGRFSGRQFSNSRSEMNVSTLELGDSALYLCASSLAPGRGTDTQYFGPGTRLTVL.

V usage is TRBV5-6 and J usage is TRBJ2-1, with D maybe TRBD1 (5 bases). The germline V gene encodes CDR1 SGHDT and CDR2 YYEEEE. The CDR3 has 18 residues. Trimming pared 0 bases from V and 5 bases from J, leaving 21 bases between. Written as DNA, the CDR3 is TGTGCCAGCAGCTTGGGAGCCCTCTGGGCAGGGAATAACAATGAGCAGTTCTTC. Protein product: CASSLGALWAGNNNEQFF.

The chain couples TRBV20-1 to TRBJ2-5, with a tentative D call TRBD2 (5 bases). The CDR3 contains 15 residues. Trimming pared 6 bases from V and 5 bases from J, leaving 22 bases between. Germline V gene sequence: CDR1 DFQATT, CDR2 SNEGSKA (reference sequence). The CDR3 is CSASGMSDSRETQYF. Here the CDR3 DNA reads TGCAGTGCCAGCGGTATGTCGGACTCGCGGGAGACCCAGTACTTC.

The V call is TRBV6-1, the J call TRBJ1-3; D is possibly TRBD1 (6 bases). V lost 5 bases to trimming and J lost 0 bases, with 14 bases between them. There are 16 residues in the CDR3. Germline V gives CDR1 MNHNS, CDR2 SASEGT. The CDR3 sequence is CASSTGRTVSGNTIYF. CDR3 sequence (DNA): TGTGCCAGCAGTACGGGGCGGACAGTCTCTGGAAACACCATATATTTT.

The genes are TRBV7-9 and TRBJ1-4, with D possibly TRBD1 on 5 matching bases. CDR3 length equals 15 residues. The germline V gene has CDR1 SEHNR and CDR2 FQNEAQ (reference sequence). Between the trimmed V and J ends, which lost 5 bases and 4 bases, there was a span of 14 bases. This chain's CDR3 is CASSLYGALNEKLFF. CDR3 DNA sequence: TGTGCCAGCAGCCTATACGGGGCCCTTAATGAAAAACTGTTTTTT.

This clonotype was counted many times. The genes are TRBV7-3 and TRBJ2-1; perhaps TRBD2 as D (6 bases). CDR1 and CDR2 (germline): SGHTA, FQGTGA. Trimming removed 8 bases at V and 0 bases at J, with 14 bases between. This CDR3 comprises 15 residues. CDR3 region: CASAQEAGSYNEQFF. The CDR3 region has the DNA TGTGCCAGCGCGCAGGAAGCGGGCTCCTACAATGAGCAGTTCTTC.

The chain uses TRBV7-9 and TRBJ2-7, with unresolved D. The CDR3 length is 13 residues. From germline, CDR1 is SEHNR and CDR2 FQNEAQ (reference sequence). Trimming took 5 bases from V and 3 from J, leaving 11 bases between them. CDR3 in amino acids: CASSIDLNYEQYF. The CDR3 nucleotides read TGTGCCAGCAGCATTGACTTGAACTACGAGCAGTACTTC.

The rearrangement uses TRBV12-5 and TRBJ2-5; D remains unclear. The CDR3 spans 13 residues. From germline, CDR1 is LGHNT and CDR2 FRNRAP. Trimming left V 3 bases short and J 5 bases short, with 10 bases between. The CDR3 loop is CASGFSAPETQYF. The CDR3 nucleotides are TGTGCTAGTGGTTTTTCAGCGCCGGAGACCCAGTACTTC. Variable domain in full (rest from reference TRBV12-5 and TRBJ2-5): DARVTQTPRHKVTEMGQEVTMRCQPILGHNTVFWYRQTMMQGLELLAYFRNRAPLDDSGMPKDRFSAEMPDATLATLKIQPSEPRDSAVYFCASGFSAPETQYFGPGTRLLVL.

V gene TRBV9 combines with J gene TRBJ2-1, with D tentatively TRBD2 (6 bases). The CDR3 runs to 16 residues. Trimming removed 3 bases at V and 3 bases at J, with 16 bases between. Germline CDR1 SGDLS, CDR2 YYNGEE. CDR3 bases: TGTGCCAGCAGCGCGGCCGGGACTCGAAACTACAATGAGCAGTTCTTC. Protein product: CASSAAGTRNYNEQFF.

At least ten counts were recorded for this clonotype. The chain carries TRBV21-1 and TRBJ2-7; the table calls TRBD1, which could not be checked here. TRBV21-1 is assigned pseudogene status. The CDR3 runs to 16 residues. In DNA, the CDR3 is TGTGCCAGCAGCAAAGTGGGGCGACTCGGTACCTACGAGCAGTACTTC. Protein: CASSKVGRLGTYEQYF.

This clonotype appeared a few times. For the CDR3, the DNA is TGCAGCGTGAACTCAGGGGGCGGAGGGGAGACCCAGTACTTC. This codes for CSVNSGGGGETQYF. The V and J genes are TRBV29-1 and TRBJ2-5; 8 bases match TRBD1. The V gene end was trimmed by 6 bases and the J gene end by 5 bases; junction bases not matched to a gene: 11. The CDR3 covers 14 residues. CDR1 and CDR2 (germline): SQVTM, ANQGSEA.

CDR3 region: CASSVEGTPTYEQYF. The DNA of the CDR3 is TGTGCCAGCAGCGTAGAAGGGACTCCTACCTACGAGCAGTACTTC. This chain uses TRBV9 with TRBJ2-7, with a weak D call TRBD2 (6 bases). V was trimmed by 0 bases and J by 2 bases, leaving 12 bases between them. This CDR3 comprises 15 residues. CDR1 and CDR2 (germline): SGDLS, YYNGEE.

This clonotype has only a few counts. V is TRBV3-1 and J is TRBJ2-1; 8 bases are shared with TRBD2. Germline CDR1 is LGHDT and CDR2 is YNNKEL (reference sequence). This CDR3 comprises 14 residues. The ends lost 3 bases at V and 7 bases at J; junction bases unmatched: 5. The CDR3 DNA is TGTGCCAGCAGCCAGAGCGGGGGAGGGAATGAGCAGTTCTTC. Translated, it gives CASSQSGGGNEQFF.

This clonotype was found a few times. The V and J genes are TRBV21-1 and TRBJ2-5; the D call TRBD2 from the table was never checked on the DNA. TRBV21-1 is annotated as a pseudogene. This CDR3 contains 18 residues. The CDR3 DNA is TGTGCCAGCAGCAAAGCCCCTGGGACTACCCACACGCAAGAGACCCAGTACTTC. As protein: CASSKAPGTTHTQETQYF.

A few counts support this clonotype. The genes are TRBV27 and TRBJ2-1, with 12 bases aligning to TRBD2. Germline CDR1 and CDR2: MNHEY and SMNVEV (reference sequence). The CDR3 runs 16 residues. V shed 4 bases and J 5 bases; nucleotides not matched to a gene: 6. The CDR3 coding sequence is TGTGCCAGCAGTTCCCGGACTAGCGGGGCCCACAATGAGCAGTTCTTC. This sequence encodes CASSSRTSGAHNEQFF.

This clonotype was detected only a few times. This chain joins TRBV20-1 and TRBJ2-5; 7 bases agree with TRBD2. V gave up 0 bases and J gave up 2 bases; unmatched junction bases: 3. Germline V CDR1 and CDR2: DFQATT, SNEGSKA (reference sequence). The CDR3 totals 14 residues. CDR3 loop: CSARDGGRQETQYF. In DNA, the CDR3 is TGCAGTGCTAGAGACGGGGGGAGGCAAGAGACCCAGTACTTC.

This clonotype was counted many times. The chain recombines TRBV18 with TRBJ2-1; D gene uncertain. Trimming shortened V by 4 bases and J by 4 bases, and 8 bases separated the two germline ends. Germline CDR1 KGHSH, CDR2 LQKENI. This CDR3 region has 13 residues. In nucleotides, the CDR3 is TGTGCCAGCTCACTCGACCTATACAATGAGCAGTTCTTC. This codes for CASSLDLYNEQFF.

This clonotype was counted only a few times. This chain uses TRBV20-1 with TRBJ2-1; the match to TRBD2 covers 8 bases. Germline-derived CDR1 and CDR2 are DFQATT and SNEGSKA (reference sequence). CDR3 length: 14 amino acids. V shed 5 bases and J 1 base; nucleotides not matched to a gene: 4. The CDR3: CSAPAGGSYNEQFF. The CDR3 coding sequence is TGCAGTGCTCCGGCGGGGGGTTCCTACAATGAGCAGTTCTTC.

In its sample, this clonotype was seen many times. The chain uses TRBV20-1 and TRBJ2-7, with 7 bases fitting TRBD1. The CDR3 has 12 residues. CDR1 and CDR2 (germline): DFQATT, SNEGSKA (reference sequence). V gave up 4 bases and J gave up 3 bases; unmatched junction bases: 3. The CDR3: CSAKGQLYEQYF. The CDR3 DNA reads TGCAGTGCTAAGGGACAGCTCTACGAGCAGTACTTC.